The text below deals with one TCR beta chain. The ends lost 4 bases at V and 4 bases at J; junction bases unmatched: 14. Germline CDR1 and CDR2: SGHAT and FQDESV (reference sequence). The CDR3 length is 17 residues. These data belong to a study of human T cells and chemical hapten exposure. Time point given: pre-sensitization, week 0. Stated treatment: therapeutic diphenylcyclopropenone sensitization with weekly scalp DPC. One entry per CDR3 protein results from TCRdb running MiXCR on the RACE reads. The sample lists about 85,000 distinct CDR3 sequences, approximately 9% occurring once. The source was whole blood, collected in connection with sensitization to the hapten diphenylcyclopropenone (DPC). The rearrangement links TRBV11-1 to TRBJ2-3; 7 bases are shared with TRBD2. The receptor was derived from a middle-aged man with alopecia areata. Some clones in this sample may be carry-over from other donors' samples. The CDR3 nucleotides read TGTGCCAGCAGCTCCCGTACTAGCGTCCCGACGGCAGATACGCAGTATTTT. Its protein product is CASSSRTSVPTADTQYF.